This TCR beta chain originates from a study of T-cell memory formation after mild COVID-19. Study-level points and caveats: Unconfirmed was the SARS-CoV-2 specificity of second-wave clones that peaked on day 37.

Trimming left V 5 bases short and J 0 bases short, with 10 bases between. Germline V gene data show CDR1 as MNHEY and CDR2 as SVGEGT. The CDR3 runs to 14 residues. Notes on this clonotype: Antigen unknown.

TCRdb recomputed calls from the 5' RACE reads with MiXCR, one row per CDR3 protein. The table lists 400,000 or so distinct CDR3 sequences, under 25% of them singletons, with around an eighth in the top ten. Input material: PBMCs or a T cell subset sorted from them (not recorded which). V gene TRBV6-2 or TRBV6-3 combines with J gene TRBJ1-2; D is uncertain. This clonotype was sampled from an adult woman who had mild COVID-19 (a few samples of this study predate the infection). Cell type and time point are not known. The CDR3 protein is CASSPVGPNYGYTF. The CDR3 nucleotides are TGTGCCAGCAGTCCGGTCGGCCCTAACTATGGCTACACCTTC.